A selection of T cell receptor beta chains follows, all from one sample in a study of cytomegalovirus exposure and HLA in healthy donors. TCRdb keeps only in-frame clones here, not all; method: immunoSEQ multiplex PCR. The data hold about 140,000 clones, with over 60% observed a single time. The specimen sequenced was PBMCs. The receptor source for this set is a female donor in good health and CMV-seronegative. Both conserved end residues are part of each CDR3. A D gene is named only where the DNA matches it firmly. Only part of the rows carry a size: once, few, many, or a class if the clone is expanded.

j_call cdr3_length d_call v_call clone_size cdr3_aa cdr3_nt
TRBJ2-7 13 . TRBV7-2 . CASAPGNSYEQYF TGTGCCAGCGCCCCGGGGAATTCCTACGAGCAGTACTTC
TRBJ2-5 15 TRBD2 TRBV5-1 . CASSLAGGREETQYF TGCGCCAGCAGCTTGGCCGGGGGGAGAGAAGAGACCCAGTACTTC
TRBJ1-5 15 TRBD1 TRBV7-2 once CASSPTGQPNQPQHF TGTGCCAGCAGCCCTACGGGACAGCCAAATCAGCCCCAGCATTTT
TRBJ1-1 12 . TRBV6-1 . CASSISNTEAFF TGTGCCAGCTCGATAAGCAACACTGAAGCTTTCTTT
TRBJ2-5 18 . TRBV5-4 . CASSLVRGGEGGWETQYF TGTGCCAGCAGCTTGGTTCGAGGCGGGGAAGGAGGTTGGGAGACCCAGTACTTC
TRBJ1-2 13 . TRBV2 . CASRDSLNYGYTF TGTGCCAGCAGGGACAGCCTGAACTATGGCTACACCTTC
TRBJ2-5 15 TRBD1 TRBV6-5 . CASSPRTGGIETQYF TGTGCCAGCAGCCCCCGAACAGGGGGCATAGAGACCCAGTACTTC
TRBJ2-3 17 . TRBV15 . CATSPRVSSGREDTQYF TGTGCCACCAGCCCTCGCGTTTCAAGTGGTCGGGAAGATACGCAGTATTTT
TRBJ2-1 11 . TRBV5-1 . CASRDGTEQFF TGCGCCAGCAGGGACGGGACAGAGCAGTTCTTC
TRBJ1-2 14 TRBD1 TRBV11-2 . CASSLKAGGNGYTF TGTGCCAGCAGCTTAAAGGCAGGGGGGAATGGCTACACCTTC
TRBJ1-4 16 . TRBV9 . CASSVEFQARGEKLFF TGTGCCAGCAGCGTAGAATTTCAGGCTCGGGGTGAAAAACTGTTTTTT
TRBJ2-3 13 . TRBV28 . CASSLDTPDTQYF TGTGCCAGCAGTTTGGACACCCCAGATACGCAGTATTTT
TRBJ1-2 13 . TRBV5-1 . CASSQDSNYGYTF TGCGCCAGCAGCCAGGACAGTAACTATGGCTACACCTTC
TRBJ1-2 14 . TRBV7-9 once CASSLGGGAEGYTF TGTGCCAGCAGCTTAGGTGGGGGGGCTGAGGGCTACACCTTC
TRBJ1-1 15 . TRBV4-1 . CASSQSGQSRTEAFF TGCGCCAGCAGCCAGTCTGGACAGAGTCGTACTGAAGCTTTCTTT
TRBJ1-2 11 . TRBV7-9 few CASSYQWGYTF TGTGCCAGCAGCTACCAGTGGGGCTACACCTTC
TRBJ1-5 13 . TRBV28 . CASKDGGLPPQHF TGTGCCAGCAAGGACGGGGGGCTTCCGCCCCAGCATTTT
TRBJ2-3 15 TRBD2 TRBV6-5 few CASTGSGGSTDTQYF TGTGCCAGCACTGGAAGCGGGGGGAGCACAGATACGCAGTATTTT
TRBJ1-5 18 TRBD1 TRBV7-9 . CSSSLEGRGRSGNQPQHF TGTTCCAGCAGCTTAGAGGGCAGGGGGCGATCTGGCAATCAGCCCCAGCATTTT
TRBJ1-3 19 TRBD1 TRBV7-9 . CASSLAFSGTGGIGNTIYF TGTGCCAGCAGCTTAGCATTCTCAGGGACAGGGGGCATCGGAAACACCATATATTTT